This TCR beta chain was documented in a study of cytomegalovirus exposure and HLA in healthy donors. This clone was counted between two and nine times. It was with 60 Vbeta and 13 Jbeta primers that the PCR ran. Sequencing was performed with immunoSEQ multiplex PCR; in TCRdb, only in-frame clones are kept and a portion is missing. The profile covers roughly 100,000 clones, with 60% to 75% appearing a single time and 2.5% to 3.5% taken by the ten largest. Germline V gene lookup returns CDR1 SQVTM and CDR2 ANQGSEA. CDR3 size: 11 residues. With 3 bases removed from V and 5 bases from J, the gap between germline ends came to 8 bases.

The sequenced sample was PBMCs. This sequence was found in a male donor in good health and CMV-seropositive. The chain uses TRBV29-1 and TRBJ2-7; a possible D gene is TRBD2 (6 bases). The CDR3 reads CSVDAGNEQYF. In DNA form, the CDR3 reads TGCAGCGTTGACGCGGGGAACGAGCAGTACTTC.